This TCR beta chain was retrieved from a study of T cell responses to AZD1222 COVID-19 vaccine. Study observations and caveats: White British donors predominated, females outnumbered males, and clonal diversity was possibly underestimated.

Germline V gene sequence: CDR1 LNHDA, CDR2 SQIVND (reference sequence). Trimming removed 3 bases at V and 4 bases at J, with 16 bases between. The CDR3 sequence is 16 residues long. Of note for this clone: Its antigen remains unknown.

Generated by immunoSEQ multiplex PCR, the TCRdb table keeps only in-frame clones and is missing some. Altogether about 99,000 clones are present, around 89% being singletons, with the ten largest covering less than 3%. The receptor was derived from an adult in good health. The rearrangement links TRBV19 to TRBJ1-5; tentatively, D is TRBD1 (5 bases). Material: peripheral blood, obtained on day 0 of AZD1222 vaccination. CDR3 sequence: CASSIRQGMGNQPQHF. The DNA of the CDR3 is TGTGCCAGTAGTATTCGGCAGGGTATGGGTAATCAGCCCCAGCATTTT.